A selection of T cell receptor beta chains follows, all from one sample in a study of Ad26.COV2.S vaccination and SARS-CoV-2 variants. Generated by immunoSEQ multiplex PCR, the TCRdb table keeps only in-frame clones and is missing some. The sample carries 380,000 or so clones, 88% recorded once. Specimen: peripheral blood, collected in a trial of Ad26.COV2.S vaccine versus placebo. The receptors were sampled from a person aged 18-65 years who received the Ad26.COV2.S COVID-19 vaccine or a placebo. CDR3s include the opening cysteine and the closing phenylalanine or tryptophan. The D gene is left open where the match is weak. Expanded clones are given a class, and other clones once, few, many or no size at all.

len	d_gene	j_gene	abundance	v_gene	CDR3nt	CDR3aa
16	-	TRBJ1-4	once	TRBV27	TGTGCCAGCAGCTCGATAATGAGGGGCCACAATGAAAAACTGTTTTTT	CASSSIMRGHNEKLFF
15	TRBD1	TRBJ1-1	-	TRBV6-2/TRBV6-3	TGTGCCAGCAGTCTCAGACAGGGGAGGAACACTGAAGCTTTCTTT	CASSLRQGRNTEAFF
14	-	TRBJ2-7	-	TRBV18	TGTGCCAGCTCACCACCGCAGGGTCTCCACGAGCAGTACTTC	CASSPPQGLHEQYF
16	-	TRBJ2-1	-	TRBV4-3	TGCGCCAGCAGCCAAGATCGAGCAGGCTTACTCAATGAGCAGTTCTTC	CASSQDRAGLLNEQFF
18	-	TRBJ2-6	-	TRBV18	TGTGCCAGCTCACCTCCGGGCAGGGCTAGTACTGGGGCCAACGTCCTGACTTTC	CASSPPGRASTGANVLTF
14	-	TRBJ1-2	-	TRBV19	TGTGCCAGTACTCCCGTCTGGGACGAGAGGGGCTACACCTTC	CASTPVWDERGYTF
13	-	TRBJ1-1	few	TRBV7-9	TGTGCCAGCAGCTTAGAGGCGGGAACTGAAGCTTTCTTT	CASSLEAGTEAFF
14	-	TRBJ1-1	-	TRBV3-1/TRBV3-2	TGTGCCAGCAGGGATCGCGGGGGGAACCGAGAAGCTTTCTTT	CASRDRGGNREAFF
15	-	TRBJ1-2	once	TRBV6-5	TGTGCCAGCAGTTACTCGACGGGGGCTAGGTATGGCTACACCTTC	CASSYSTGARYGYTF
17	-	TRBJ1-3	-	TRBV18	TGTGCCAGCTCACCAATGACAGGCTCTTACTCTGGAAACACCATATATTTT	CASSPMTGSYSGNTIYF
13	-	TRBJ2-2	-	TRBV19	TGTGCCAGTAGCAAACAGGGAACCGGGGAGCTGTTTTTT	CASSKQGTGELFF
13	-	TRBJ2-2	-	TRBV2	TGTGCCAGCAGTGAAACCGACACCGGGGAGCTGTTTTTT	CASSETDTGELFF
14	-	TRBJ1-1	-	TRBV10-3	TGTGCCATCAGTGAGGGACGGTCGAACACTGAAGCTTTCTTT	CAISEGRSNTEAFF
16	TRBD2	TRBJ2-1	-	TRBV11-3	TGTGCCAGCAGCTCCCGGACTAGCGGGAGTAGCGATGAGCAGTTCTTC	CASSSRTSGSSDEQFF